Following are 32 T cell receptor beta chains from one sample sequenced in a study of T cells in Graves' hyperthyroidism and ophthalmopathy. RNA transcripts served as the template for amplifying TCR beta CDR3 regions. Initially, a first-round RT-PCR of the TCR CDR3 employed the HTBI primer set. TCRdb analysed the multiplex PCR reads with MiXCR anew, one entry per CDR3 protein. The profile covers 400,000 or so distinct CDR3 sequences, with 11% to 15% appearing a single time and 25% to 30% taken by the ten largest. Specimen: blood. The receptors derive from a man aged 45 to 65 with Graves' ophthalmopathy.

This clonotype was seen a few times. This rearrangement joins TRBV19 to TRBJ1-1; D possibly corresponds to TRBD1 (6 bases). The germline V gene encodes CDR1 LNHDA and CDR2 SQIVND (reference sequence). V lost 6 bases and J lost 2, with 16 bases in between. The CDR3 spans 15 residues. The CDR3 bases are TGTGCCAGTAGGCAACAGGGATCCCGTAACACTGAAGCTTTCTTT. Translated, it gives CASRQQGSRNTEAFF.

This clonotype has at least ten counts. V is TRBV20-1 and J is TRBJ2-1; 9 nucleotides agree with TRBD2. Germline CDR1 is DFQATT and CDR2 is SNEGSKA (reference sequence). The CDR3 has 15 amino acids. With V trimmed by 8 bases and J by 3 bases, 11 bases remained unmatched. Here the CDR3 DNA reads TGCAGTCTACGGTCTGCGGGAGGGAACTACAATGAGCAGTTCTTC. It is translated as CSLRSAGGNYNEQFF.

In this sample, this clonotype turned up a few times. This sequence joins TRBV29-1 and TRBJ1-1; TRBD1 matches at 7 bases. The trim removed 7 bases at V and 0 bases at J, leaving 5 bases unmatched. CDR1 and CDR2 from the germline V gene are SQVTM and ANQGSEA. This CDR3 is built from 13 residues. The CDR3 protein is CSGSTGMNTEAFF. The CDR3 nucleotides are TGCAGCGGGTCGACAGGGATGAACACTGAAGCTTTCTTT.

This chain connects TRBV3-1 to TRBJ2-1; TRBD1 aligns across 7 bases. Germline V gene lookup returns CDR1 LGHDT and CDR2 YNNKEL (reference sequence). This CDR3 region has 16 residues. The trim removed 2 bases at V and 4 bases at J, leaving 8 bases unmatched. As DNA, the CDR3 is TGTGCCAGCAGCCAAAAGACAGGGTACGCTTACAATGAGCAGTTCTTC. This encodes CASSQKTGYAYNEQFF.

There are many counts of this clonotype. This chain links TRBV2 with TRBJ2-7; no clear D. This CDR3 region has 16 residues. V lost 6 bases and J 3 bases, leaving 21 bases between the germline ends. Germline CDR1 and CDR2: SNHLY and FYNNEI. DNA of the CDR3: TGTGCCAGCAGCCCCGACCGAATCCAAATTGGCTACGAGCAGTACTTC. Its translation is CASSPDRIQIGYEQYF.

The sample holds many counts of this clonotype. This chain uses TRBV29-1 with TRBJ1-2, with D perhaps TRBD1 (6 bases). V dropped 5 bases and J dropped 8 bases, with 15 bases sitting between them. Germline V gene lookup returns CDR1 SQVTM and CDR2 ANQGSEA. This CDR3 is built from 12 residues. CDR3 in amino acids: CSVYNREEGYTF. The CDR3 DNA is TGCAGCGTTTATAACAGGGAGGAAGGCTACACCTTC.

This clonotype was counted ten times or more. The chain couples TRBV3-1 to TRBJ2-1; D is ambiguous. The germline V gene has CDR1 LGHDT and CDR2 YNNKEL (reference sequence). The length of the CDR3 is 15 residues. The V end lost 1 base, the J end lost 0 bases, and 7 bases lay between the germline ends. As DNA, the CDR3 is TGTGCCAGCAGCCAAGTCGCTAGCTCCTACAATGAGCAGTTCTTC. Translated, it gives CASSQVASSYNEQFF.

This clonotype was found many times. The chain combines TRBV18 with TRBJ2-1; no clear D gene. The germline CDR1 and CDR2 sequences are KGHSH and LQKENI. The CDR3 contains 16 residues. With 2 bases removed from V and 1 base from J, the gap between germline ends came to 12 bases. CDR3 in amino acids: CASSPDSGGSYNEQFF. CDR3 bases: TGTGCCAGCTCACCAGACTCGGGCGGTTCCTACAATGAGCAGTTCTTC.

The table lists this clonotype with many counts. Here the CDR3 reads CAWSGGTPNQPQHF. The DNA for the CDR3 is TGTGCCTGGAGTGGCGGGACCCCCAATCAGCCCCAGCATTTT. V is TRBV30 and J is TRBJ1-5; tentatively, D is TRBD1 (5 bases). Trimming took 1 base from V and 3 from J, leaving 10 bases between them. The CDR3 totals 14 residues. Germline CDR1 is GTSNPN and CDR2 is SVGIG (reference sequence).

The genes are TRBV6-5 and TRBJ2-2, with D possibly matching TRBD2 (6 bases). This CDR3 is 15 amino acids long. V was shortened by 2 bases and J by 4 bases, with 11 bases between the two germline ends. Germline-derived CDR1 and CDR2 are MNHEY and SVGAGI. CDR3 protein: CASSYVTRATGELFF. CDR3 in DNA: TGTGCCAGCAGTTACGTGACTAGGGCCACCGGGGAGCTGTTTTTT.

This clonotype has just one count. The junction departs from germline at one end; a sequencing error may be responsible. CDR3 residues: CASSAALNTEASF. The CDR3 DNA reads as TGTGCCAGCAGCGCTGCCCTGAACACTGAAGCTTCCTTT. V is TRBV5-4 and J is TRBJ1-1; D not resolved. Germline CDR1 reads SGHNT; CDR2 reads YYREEE (reference sequence). CDR3 length: 13 residues.

This chain connects TRBV19 to TRBJ1-5; the D gene is possibly TRBD1 (6 bases). Looked up from germline, CDR1 is LNHDA and CDR2 is SQIVND (reference sequence). The ends were cut back, 8 bases at V and 5 bases at J, with 13 bases in the middle. The CDR3 loop spans 13 amino acids. CDR3 nucleotide sequence: TGTGCCAGTCACAGGGACGGAGATCAGCCCCAGCATTTT. This translates into CASHRDGDQPQHF. The complete variable domain, with remaining parts taken from reference TRBV19 and TRBJ1-5, reads DGGITQSPKYLFRKEGQNVTLSCEQNLNHDAMYWYRQDPGQGLRLIYYSQIVNDFQKGDIAEGYSVSREKKESFPLTVTSAQKNPTAFYLCASHRDGDQPQHFGDGTRLSIL.

This clonotype was picked up a small number of times. A much larger clone is a single base away; this may be a read error. The chain carries TRBV5-1 and TRBJ2-3; 8 bases agree with TRBD2. V was clipped by 1 base and J by 1 base; unmatched bases: 2. This CDR3 has 15 residues. The germline V gene encodes CDR1 SGHRS and CDR2 YFSETQ. The CDR3, as DNA: TGCGCCAGCAGCTTGAACGGGAGGGGCACAGATACGCAGTATTTT. It is translated as CASSLNGRGTDTQYF.

This rearrangement joins TRBV16 to TRBJ1-5; tentatively, D is TRBD1 (5 bases). This CDR3 has 16 amino acids. Germline CDR1 and CDR2: KGHSY and FQNENV. Trimming pared 4 bases from V and 4 bases from J, leaving 17 bases between. The CDR3 coding sequence is TGTGCCAGCAGCCCATGGGCCTTGGGGGAGAATCAGCCCCAGCATTTT. Amino acid sequence: CASSPWALGENQPQHF.

This clonotype was counted ten times or more. The rearrangement uses TRBV7-8 and TRBJ2-3; 9 bases map to TRBD2. With V trimmed by 5 bases and J by 3 bases, 6 bases remained unmatched. Germline V CDR1 and CDR2: SGHVS, FQNEAQ. The CDR3 runs 15 residues. CDR3 DNA: TGTGCCAGCAGCACCTTAGCGGGAGATACAGATACGCAGTATTTT. This gives the protein CASSTLAGDTDTQYF. The complete variable domain, with remaining parts taken from reference TRBV7-8 and TRBJ2-3, reads GAGVSQSPRYKVAKRGQDVALRCDPISGHVSLFWYQQALGQGPEFLTYFQNEAQLDKSGLPSDRFFAERPEGSVSTLKIQRTQQEDSAVYLCASSTLAGDTDTQYFGPGTRLTVL.

In regard to this clonotype: Possible read error: a much larger clone is one base away. The rearrangement uses TRBV3-1 and TRBJ2-7, with 10 bases matching TRBD2. The CDR3 consists of 15 residues. The germline CDR1 and CDR2 sequences are LGHDT and YNNKEL (reference sequence). CDR3 amino acids: CACSKGTSASYEQYF. CDR3 coding DNA: TGTGCCTGCAGCAAAGGGACTAGCGCCTCCTACGAGCAGTACTTC.

This clonotype has only a few counts. The chain recombines TRBV5-1 with TRBJ1-2; 7 nucleotides line up with TRBD1. The CDR3 extends over 14 amino acids. The germline V gene encodes CDR1 SGHRS and CDR2 YFSETQ. Trimming removed 2 bases from V and 7 bases from J; junction bases left unmatched: 8. CDR3 DNA sequence: TGCGCCAGCAGCTTACAGGGGCCGACCCGTGGCTACACCTTC. This gives the protein CASSLQGPTRGYTF. Combining the CDR3 with reference TRBV5-1 and TRBJ1-2 gives the whole variable domain KAGVTQTPRYLIKTRGQQVTLSCSPISGHRSVSWYQQTPGQGLQFLFEYFSETQRNKGNFPGRFSGRQFSNSRSEMNVSTLELGDSALYLCASSLQGPTRGYTFGSGTRLTVV.

This clonotype was observed at least ten times. This CDR3 reads CASSRTGGNTGELFF. CDR3 DNA: TGTGCCAGCAGCCGGACAGGGGGAAACACCGGGGAGCTGTTTTTT. This rearrangement joins TRBV3-1 to TRBJ2-2, with 10 bases fitting TRBD1. Germline lookup yields CDR1 LGHDT and CDR2 YNNKEL (reference sequence). The junction had 1 base not matched to a gene; V was cut back by 4 bases and J by 2 bases. The CDR3 runs to 15 residues.

In this sample, this clonotype turned up a few times. The V and J genes are TRBV29-1 and TRBJ1-2; D is undetermined. The CDR3 covers 10 residues. V was pared by 8 bases and J by 7 bases, with 11 bases between. Germline V lookup: CDR1 SQVTM, CDR2 ANQGSEA. CDR3 region: CSIEPGGYTF. CDR3 coding DNA: TGCAGCATAGAGCCGGGTGGCTACACCTTC.

The V and J genes are TRBV6-5 and TRBJ1-1; no reliable D call. The CDR3 runs to 14 residues. Trimming took off 4 bases at V and 3 bases at J, with 12 bases between the two ends. Germline V gene sequence: CDR1 MNHEY, CDR2 SVGAGI. CDR3 in amino acids: CASSLPGFYTEAFF. The CDR3 region has the DNA TGTGCCAGCAGTTTGCCGGGTTTTTACACTGAAGCTTTCTTT.

The chain joins TRBV20-1 to TRBJ2-5, with D maybe TRBD2 (6 bases). V was trimmed by 0 bases and J by 5 bases, leaving 16 bases between them. Germline V gives CDR1 DFQATT, CDR2 SNEGSKA (reference sequence). This CDR3 is built from 15 residues. The CDR3: CSARDRSGAWETQYF. The CDR3 nucleotides read TGCAGTGCTAGAGATCGTAGCGGAGCGTGGGAGACCCAGTACTTC.

This clonotype was seen ten or more times. The chain joins TRBV12-3 or TRBV12-4 to TRBJ2-5; a possible D gene is TRBD1 (5 bases). Trimming removed 6 bases from V and 5 bases from J, with 16 bases in between. This CDR3 region has 14 residues. The CDR3, as DNA: TGTGCCAGCAGCAGGACAACATCCCCGGAGACCCAGTACTTC. Encoded protein: CASSRTTSPETQYF.

This sequence joins TRBV6-1 and TRBJ1-5; no firm D call. V was shortened by 3 bases and J by 6 bases, with 15 bases between the two germline ends. Germline V CDR1 and CDR2: MNHNS, SASEGT. The CDR3 contains 15 residues. The CDR3 protein is CASSDMGFVFQPQHF. DNA for the CDR3: TGTGCCAGCAGTGATATGGGGTTTGTTTTTCAGCCCCAGCATTTT.

There are many counts of this clonotype. The gene calls are TRBV28 and TRBJ2-7; a weak D match, TRBD2 (6 bases). Between the trimmed V and J ends, which lost 6 bases and 2 bases, there was a span of 8 bases. Germline-derived CDR1 and CDR2 are MDHEN and SYDVKM. The CDR3 is 12 residues long. The CDR3 protein is CASRDYPYEQYF. The CDR3 DNA is TGTGCCAGCAGGGACTATCCCTACGAGCAGTACTTC. Full variable domain (missing parts from reference TRBV28 and TRBJ2-7): DVKVTQSSRYLVKRTGEKVFLECVQDMDHENMFWYRQDPGLGLRLIYFSYDVKMKEKGDIPEGYSVSREKKERFSLILESASTNQTSMYLCASRDYPYEQYFGPGTRLTVT.

This clonotype has a count of ten or more. At one end the junction does not follow the germline gene, possibly because of a read error. The chain carries TRBV11-2 and TRBJ2-3; D remains unclear. CDR3 size: 14 residues. CDR1 SGHAT and CDR2 FQNNGV come from the germline V gene. This chain's CDR3 is CASSQVENTDTQYF. DNA for the CDR3: TGCGCCAGCAGCCAAGTAGAGAACACAGATACGCAGTATTTT.

The chain is built from TRBV19 and TRBJ1-5; no reliable D call. This CDR3 has 14 residues. Trimming stripped 1 base from V and 1 base from J, with 5 bases between. Germline V gene data show CDR1 as LNHDA and CDR2 as SQIVND (reference sequence). The CDR3 bases are TGTGCCAGTAGTATAGGCCAGAGCAATCAGCCCCAGCATTTT. This translates into CASSIGQSNQPQHF.

This clonotype was counted ten times or more. This chain uses TRBV5-1 with TRBJ2-1; the D is unclear. CDR3 size: 15 residues. V gave up 4 bases and J gave up 0 bases, with 11 bases separating them. Germline V gene data show CDR1 as SGHRS and CDR2 as YFSETQ. The CDR3 protein is CASSLLSVSYNEQFF. Here the CDR3 DNA reads TGCGCCAGCAGCCTCCTCTCGGTCTCCTACAATGAGCAGTTCTTC.

This chain joins TRBV2 and TRBJ1-5, with a weak D call TRBD1 (6 bases). Trimming shortened V by 11 bases and J by 2 bases, and 16 bases separated the two germline ends. Germline V CDR1 and CDR2: SNHLY, FYNNEI. The CDR3 is 14 amino acids. This CDR3 reads CAGRGGEGNQPQHF. CDR3 nucleotides: TGTGCCGGGAGGGGGGGGGAGGGCAATCAGCCCCAGCATTTT. The full variable domain, rest sourced from reference TRBV2 and TRBJ1-5, is EPEVTQTPSHQVTQMGQEVILRCVPISNHLYFYWYRQILGQKVEFLVSFYNNEISEKSEIFDDQFSVERPDGSNFTLKIRSTKLEDSAMYFCAGRGGEGNQPQHFGDGTRLSIL.

This clonotype turned up a few times. The chain has TRBV5-1 and TRBJ2-7; D unclear. The CDR3 totals 12 residues. Germline V gene lookup returns CDR1 SGHRS and CDR2 YFSETQ. V lost 0 bases and J lost 6, with 7 bases in between. In DNA form, the CDR3 reads TGCGCCAGCAGCTTGGAGGGCCGCGAGCAGTACTTC. Translated: CASSLEGREQYF. The full variable domain, with the rest looked up from reference TRBV5-1 and TRBJ2-7, is KAGVTQTPRYLIKTRGQQVTLSCSPISGHRSVSWYQQTPGQGLQFLFEYFSETQRNKGNFPGRFSGRQFSNSRSEMNVSTLELGDSALYLCASSLEGREQYFGPGTRLTVT.

This clonotype has ten or more counts. The chain recombines TRBV30 with TRBJ2-1; D not certain. This CDR3 spans 15 amino acids. V lost 2 bases and J lost 7, with 18 bases in between. The germline gives CDR1 GTSNPN, CDR2 SVGIG (reference sequence). The CDR3 region is CAWSSTPTTRNEQFF. The CDR3 DNA reads TGTGCCTGGAGTTCGACCCCCACCACGAGAAATGAGCAGTTCTTC. Variable domain in full (rest from reference TRBV30 and TRBJ2-1): SQTIHQWPATLVQPVGSPLSLECTVEGTSNPNLYWYRQAAGRGLQLLFYSVGIGQISSEVPQNLSASRPQDRQFILSSKKLLLSDSGFYLCAWSSTPTTRNEQFFGPGTRLTVL.

This clonotype was seen at least ten times. The chain couples TRBV13 to TRBJ1-1; D not resolved. The V end was cut by 3 bases, the J end by 8 bases, with 4 bases between. Germline CDR1 reads PRHDT; CDR2 reads FYEKMQ (reference sequence). The CDR3 is 10 amino acids. The CDR3 loop is CASSLVEAFF. The DNA for the CDR3 is TGTGCCAGCAGCTTGGTGGAAGCTTTCTTT.

This clonotype showed up many times. The chain employs TRBV7-9 and TRBJ2-5, with TRBD2 as a possible D gene (6 bases). Trimming cost V 5 bases and J 3 bases, with 7 bases left between them. The CDR3 consists of 12 residues. Germline V gene lookup returns CDR1 SEHNR and CDR2 FQNEAQ (reference sequence). This CDR3 reads CASSRLEETQYF. DNA for the CDR3: TGTGCCAGCAGCCGACTAGAAGAGACCCAGTACTTC.